These T cell receptor beta chains were read from a single sample in a study of chemoradiotherapy in HPV16-positive cancers. The assay was immunoSEQ multiplex PCR, and TCRdb's table has in-frame clones only and misses some. The sample gives approximately 58,000 clones, roughly 90% of which show up once; roughly 3% is in the top ten. The sample consisted of blood, taken from a patient who underwent chemoradiotherapy. These receptors all come from a human donor with HPV-associated anogenital cancer. Each CDR3 is given with its conserved first and last residue. D genes are given only for firm matches. Size is omitted from some rows. Given values are once, few, many or a class for expanded clones.

CASSPRASGRKYTGELFF	TGCGCCAGCAGCCCGAGGGCTAGCGGGAGGAAATACACCGGGGAGCTGTTTTTT	TRBD2	NA	TRBV4-3	TRBJ2-2
CATKTVNYGYTF	TGTGCCACCAAGACAGTCAACTATGGCTACACCTTC	NA	NA	TRBV15	TRBJ1-2
CASSAWDSNSPLHF	TGTGCCAGCAGTGCATGGGACAGCAATTCACCCCTCCACTTT	TRBD1	NA	TRBV27	TRBJ1-6
CASRGGGPAGDTQYF	TGTGCCAGCAGGGGTGGAGGCCCTGCAGGAGATACGCAGTATTTT	NA	NA	TRBV5-4	TRBJ2-3
CASSYWRGSNTEAFF	TGTGCCAGCAGTTACTGGCGGGGCTCGAACACTGAAGCTTTCTTT	NA	NA	TRBV6-5	TRBJ1-1
CASSSGAYEQYF	TGTGCCAGCAGTTCCGGGGCGTACGAGCAGTACTTC	NA	NA	TRBV28	TRBJ2-7
CASSQGSEQPQHF	TGCGCCAGCAGCCAAGGATCCGAGCAGCCCCAGCATTTT	NA	once	TRBV4-3	TRBJ1-5
CASSQGLAVYNEQFF	TGCGCCAGCAGCCAGGGACTAGCGGTCTACAATGAGCAGTTCTTC	TRBD2	NA	TRBV4-3	TRBJ2-1
CAISESQAGVGYEQYF	TGTGCCATCAGTGAGTCTCAGGCGGGAGTGGGCTACGAGCAGTACTTC	TRBD2	NA	TRBV10-3	TRBJ2-7
CASSKEEKLFF	TGTGCCAGCAGCAAGGAGGAAAAACTGTTTTTT	NA	NA	TRBV5-6	TRBJ1-4
CASSHGPGRETNTGELFF	TGCGCCAGCAGCCATGGGCCGGGACGGGAAACGAACACCGGGGAGCTGTTTTTT	NA	NA	TRBV4-1	TRBJ2-2
CASSFGSFVWAFF	TGTGCCAGCAGTTTCGGTAGTTTCGTGTGGGCTTTCTTT	NA	NA	TRBV28	TRBJ1-1
CASSLGTSGRGDTQYF	TGCGCCAGCAGCTTGGGGACTAGCGGGAGAGGAGATACGCAGTATTTT	TRBD2	NA	TRBV5-1	TRBJ2-3
CASSIGFNSPLHF	TGTGCCAGTAGTATTGGCTTTAATTCACCCCTCCACTTT	NA	NA	TRBV5-6	TRBJ1-6
CASSLGPVVDEQYF	TGCGCCAGCAGCCTGGGACCGGTCGTTGACGAGCAGTACTTC	NA	NA	TRBV5-1	TRBJ2-7
CASTQNEGPYEQYF	TGTGCCAGTACCCAAAACGAGGGACCCTACGAGCAGTACTTC	NA	NA	TRBV6-6	TRBJ2-7
CASSWDGNTGELFF	TGTGCCAGTAGTTGGGACGGGAACACCGGGGAGCTGTTTTTT	NA	NA	TRBV19	TRBJ2-2
CASSVATGGGVAGGEQFF	TGTGCCAGCAGCGTAGCTACGGGGGGAGGAGTAGCGGGAGGTGAGCAGTTCTTC	TRBD2	NA	TRBV9	TRBJ2-1
CAISEGRASGRNEQFF	TGTGCCATCAGTGAGGGTAGGGCTAGCGGAAGGAATGAGCAGTTCTTC	TRBD2	NA	TRBV10-3	TRBJ2-1
CASSTEGEQYF	TGTGCCAGTAGTACCGAAGGCGAGCAGTACTTC	NA	NA	TRBV19	TRBJ2-7
CASSIGGGHRYSPSTDTQYF	TGTGCCAGTAGTATAGGCGGGGGGCACCGATACAGCCCTAGCACAGATACGCAGTATTTT	TRBD2	NA	TRBV19	TRBJ2-3
CASSIRNNEQFF	TGTGCCAGTAGTATAAGGAACAATGAGCAGTTCTTC	NA	NA	TRBV19	TRBJ2-1
CASSERGAGGTGELFF	TGTGCCAGCAGTGAACGGGGGGCTGGGGGCACCGGGGAGCTGTTTTTT	NA	few	TRBV6-1	TRBJ2-2
CSAQSSYEQYF	TGCAGTGCCCAGAGCTCCTACGAGCAGTACTTC	NA	NA	TRBV20-1	TRBJ2-7
CASSPPGTTEAFF	TGTGCCAGCAGTCCGCCGGGGACGACTGAAGCTTTCTTT	NA	NA	TRBV6-5	TRBJ1-1
CASSLVPGLRNTIYF	TGTGCCAGCAGCTTGGTACCGGGACTCCGAAACACCATATATTTT	NA	NA	TRBV5-5	TRBJ1-3
CSASGAYEQYF	TGCAGTGCTTCAGGGGCGTACGAGCAGTACTTC	NA	NA	TRBV20-1	TRBJ2-7
CASSEPDRDNEQFF	TGTGCCAGCAGTGAACCCGACAGGGACAATGAGCAGTTCTTC	TRBD1	NA	TRBV25-1	TRBJ2-1
CASSLVPDAKGSNSPLHF	TGTGCCAGCAGCTTAGTTCCGGACGCAAAAGGGTCCAATTCACCCCTCCACTTT	NA	NA	TRBV11-3	TRBJ1-6
CAIGDRAYNEQFF	TGTGCCATAGGGGACCGAGCCTACAATGAGCAGTTCTTC	NA	once	TRBV11-1	TRBJ2-1
CAWSPSPGSYNSPLHF	TGTGCCTGGAGTCCCTCGCCCGGCTCCTATAATTCACCCCTCCACTTT	NA	NA	TRBV30	TRBJ1-6
CASSPRDSYTGELFF	TGTGCCAGCTCACCTCGGGACTCCTACACCGGGGAGCTGTTTTTT	NA	once	TRBV18	TRBJ2-2
CASSLGSGGAYEQYF	TGTGCCAGCAGCTTGGGGTCCGGCGGAGCCTACGAGCAGTACTTC	NA	NA	TRBV5-7	TRBJ2-7
CASSLEKTEAFF	TGTGCCAGCAGCTTAGAAAAGACTGAAGCTTTCTTT	NA	NA	TRBV7-9	TRBJ1-1
CASSQPTSGGRSTDTQYF	TGCGCCAGCAGCCAACCAACTAGCGGGGGGCGAAGCACAGATACGCAGTATTTT	TRBD2	NA	TRBV4-1	TRBJ2-3
CASSFDKEYGYTF	TGTGCCAGCAGCTTTGACAAAGAGTATGGCTACACCTTC	NA	NA	TRBV7-2	TRBJ1-2
CASSLGRKEKLFF	TGTGCCAGCAGCTTGGGACGAAAGGAAAAACTGTTTTTT	NA	NA	TRBV5-6	TRBJ1-4
CAISESENYGYTF	TGTGCCATCAGTGAGTCAGAGAACTATGGCTACACCTTC	NA	few	TRBV10-3	TRBJ1-2
CASSLDRVSGYTF	TGTGCCAGCAGCTTGGACAGGGTTTCTGGCTACACCTTC	NA	NA	TRBV5-8	TRBJ1-2
CASSQERGNYGYTF	TGCGCCAGCAGCCAAGAAAGGGGTAACTATGGCTACACCTTC	NA	NA	TRBV4-3	TRBJ1-2
CAWSREVTEAFF	TGTGCCTGGAGCAGGGAGGTCACTGAAGCTTTCTTT	NA	NA	TRBV30	TRBJ1-1
CASSEAFPTGGTYEQYF	TGTGCCAGCAGTGAAGCCTTTCCGACAGGGGGCACATACGAGCAGTACTTC	TRBD1	NA	TRBV6-1	TRBJ2-7
CACIGQGNNEQFF	TGTGCCTGTATCGGACAGGGCAACAATGAGCAGTTCTTC	TRBD1	NA	TRBV30	TRBJ2-1
CASSQTTQGAAETQYF	TGTGCCAGCAGCCAAACAACACAGGGGGCGGCGGAGACCCAGTACTTC	TRBD1	NA	TRBV7-6	TRBJ2-5
CASSPRGSPPTEAFF	TGTGCCAGCAGCCCCCGCGGAAGCCCTCCGACTGAAGCTTTCTTT	NA	NA	TRBV4-2	TRBJ1-1